The subject of this entry is one T cell receptor beta chain. Antigen unknown. Clones were read by immunoSEQ multiplex PCR, and TCRdb kept only the in-frame ones, dropping some. The repertoire holds 35,000 to 55,000 clones, with 93% as singletons. The sample originates from a study of cytomegalovirus exposure and HLA in healthy donors. Study-wide background: The 666 first-cohort repertoires shared a platform with the approximately 120 validation repertoires, as reported in a later analysis. General study results and limits: Listed as cytomegalovirus-associated were 150 or so TCR beta chains. Using the classifier, cytomegalovirus status was reportedly diagnosed with high specificity and sensitivity. Researchers reported that a few CMV-associated chains were confirmed in vitro as CMV antigen-specific.

This CDR3 is built from 12 residues. Deletions cut 6 bases from V and 7 bases from J, with 10 bases between. Germline CDR1 is MDHEN and CDR2 is SYDVKM. The sequenced sample consisted of PBMCs. This clonotype was sampled from a woman aged 18-30 years in good health and CMV-seronegative. The chain joins TRBV28 to TRBJ2-1, with D maybe TRBD1 (5 bases). This chain's CDR3 is CASSVRVNEQFF. The CDR3 nucleotides are TGTGCCAGCAGCGTCAGGGTAAATGAGCAGTTCTTC.